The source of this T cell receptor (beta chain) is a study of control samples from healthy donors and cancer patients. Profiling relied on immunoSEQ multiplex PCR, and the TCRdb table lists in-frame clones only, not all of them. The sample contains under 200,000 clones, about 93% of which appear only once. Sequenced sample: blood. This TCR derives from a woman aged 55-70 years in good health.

CDR3 sequence (DNA): TGCGCCAGCAGCCAAGACAGGGGGCGAGGCTACACCTTC. Amino acids: CASSQDRGRGYTF. The chain links TRBV4-3 to TRBJ1-2, with 8 bases lining up with TRBD1. The CDR3 is made up of 13 amino acids. Germline values: CDR1 LGHNA, CDR2 YSLEER. Trimming at V came to 0 bases and at J to 8 bases, leaving 2 bases not matched to a gene.